The clone carrying this TCR beta chain has a handful of counts. Because the CDR3 is missing its conserved closing phenylalanine or tryptophan, this is likely a read error. It is unclear where the CDR3 begins or ends on the DNA, so no DNA is shown, and the CDR3 is as TCRdb lists it. The sample comes from a study of T cells in Graves' hyperthyroidism and ophthalmopathy. Germline V gene data show CDR1 as MGHRA and CDR2 as YSYEKL. Counting both end residues, the CDR3 totals 8 amino acids. Amplification of TCR beta CDR3 regions used RNA as the template. The TCR CDR3 was amplified in a first-round RT-PCR using the HTBI primer set. From the multiplex PCR reads, TCRdb called clonotypes with MiXCR, one entry per CDR3 protein. The table has about 570,000 distinct CDR3 sequences, 35% to 55% seen once.

Material for sequencing was peripheral blood or thyroid tissue (not recorded which). The source is an adult woman with Graves' disease, either hyperthyroidism or ophthalmopathy (not recorded which). The rearrangement links TRBV4-1 to TRBJ2-5. The CDR3 region is CASSQVAV.